Listed below are T cell receptor beta chains from one sample, sequenced in a study of technical replicates of blood from several donors. Some clones are missing from TCRdb's copy, which holds only in-frame ones; the method was immunoSEQ multiplex PCR. This sample carries about 66,000 clones, roughly 90% of them seen once, and the ten largest clones take 4.6%. Sequences were obtained from PBMCs. Every receptor here comes from a human donor in good health. Some clones in this sample may be carry-over from other donors' samples. CDR3s include the opening cysteine and the closing phenylalanine or tryptophan. The D gene is left open where the match is weak. Not all rows give a size; the values are once, few, many and, for expanded clones, a class.

J gene,D gene,clone size,V gene,CDR3 DNA,CDR3 protein
TRBJ2-1,TRBD1,-,TRBV4-2,TGTGCCAGCAGCCAAGACGGGACAGGGCGGTACAATGAGCAGTTCTTC,CASSQDGTGRYNEQFF
TRBJ2-5,-,once,TRBV4-3,TGCGCCAGCAGCCAAGATCGTCCCGGCGGAGAGACCCAGTACTTC,CASSQDRPGGETQYF
TRBJ2-7,TRBD1,-,TRBV19,TGTGCCAGTAGTACCCGCAGGGGGCCCTACGAGCAGTACTTC,CASSTRRGPYEQYF
TRBJ1-6,TRBD1,once,TRBV19,TGTGCCACCCAGTCACGGACAGGGTTAGAATCACCCCTCCACTTT,CATQSRTGLESPLHF
TRBJ2-3,-,-,TRBV5-6,TGTGCCAGCAGCTGGGTGGGGAGGGGGGATACGCAGTATTTT,CASSWVGRGDTQYF
TRBJ2-2,-,-,TRBV9,TGTGCCAGCAGCGCGGACACCTTCGGAGGGGCCGGGGAGCTGTTTTTT,CASSADTFGGAGELFF
TRBJ2-4,TRBD2,once,TRBV7-2,TGTGCCAGCAGCCCCGGGACTAGCAATAGCATTCAGTACTTC,CASSPGTSNSIQYF
TRBJ2-7,TRBD2,-,TRBV6-1,TGTGCCAGCAGTGACCGTAGCGGGGGGGTTGACGAGCAGTACTTC,CASSDRSGGVDEQYF
TRBJ2-5,-,-,TRBV15,TGTGCCACCAGCAGAGAGCTATCTGGCGGGCAAGAGACCCAGTACTTC,CATSRELSGGQETQYF
TRBJ1-2,-,-,TRBV6-5,TGTGCCAGCAGTTACTCTTACGATACAGCCAACTATGGCTACACCTTC,CASSYSYDTANYGYTF
TRBJ1-2,-,-,TRBV6-5,TGTGCCAGCAGTTACTCGCCCCCTACTAACTATGGCTACACCTTC,CASSYSPPTNYGYTF
TRBJ1-5,-,-,TRBV12-5,TGTGCTAGTGGTTTTCGGGGGGGCTGGCAGCCCCAGCATTTT,CASGFRGGWQPQHF
TRBJ1-5,-,-,TRBV2,TGTGCCAGCGGAGACAGTAATAGCAATCAGCCCCAGCATTTT,CASGDSNSNQPQHF
TRBJ1-2,-,-,TRBV5-6,TGTGCCAGCAGCTTGCCCGACATCGCCGGCTACACCTTC,CASSLPDIAGYTF
TRBJ2-2,-,-,TRBV7-2,TGTGCCAGCAGCTCTTATTTGGCGGTTGACACCGGGGAGCTGTTTTTT,CASSSYLAVDTGELFF
TRBJ2-5,TRBD2,-,TRBV2,TGTGCCAGCAACTGGGGACTAGTCCAAGAGACCCAGTACTTC,CASNWGLVQETQYF
TRBJ2-5,-,once,TRBV5-1,TGCGCCAGCAGCTTGTCACAAGAGACCCAGTACTTC,CASSLSQETQYF
TRBJ1-2,-,-,TRBV10-3,TGTGCCATCAGTGGTGCTGCGGGTGGCTACACCTTC,CAISGAAGGYTF
TRBJ2-1,TRBD2,-,TRBV15,TGTGCCACCAGCAGGGGGGGGAGTGTTAATGAGCAGTTCTTC,CATSRGGSVNEQFF
TRBJ2-3,-,-,TRBV29-1,TGCAGCGTTGAGGGGACTTCTAGACCCGATTCCAGATACACAGATACGCAGTATTTT,CSVEGTSRPDSRYTDTQYF
TRBJ1-2,TRBD1,-,TRBV29-1,TGCAGCGTTTTTTCCGGACCACAGGGGGTGAAGTATGGCTACACCTTC,CSVFSGPQGVKYGYTF
TRBJ2-3,-,-,TRBV2,TGTGCCAGCAGTGAAGTGTACGGGATAAAGGCAGATACGCAGTATTTT,CASSEVYGIKADTQYF
TRBJ2-7,TRBD2,-,TRBV2,TGTGCCAGCAGGGCTAGCGGACGACCCGACTACGAGCAGTACTTC,CASRASGRPDYEQYF
TRBJ2-1,TRBD2,-,TRBV2,TGTGCCAGCAGTGACCATTTAACTAGCGGGGTAAACAATGAGCAGTTCTTC,CASSDHLTSGVNNEQFF
TRBJ1-1,-,-,TRBV11-1,TGTGCCAGCAGTTCAGACCACCGCGGGGGAACTGAAGCTTTCTTT,CASSSDHRGGTEAFF
TRBJ1-1,TRBD1,-,TRBV7-9,TGTGCCAGCAGCTTAGGAAACAGGGGGCAAGCTTTCTTT,CASSLGNRGQAFF
TRBJ2-1,TRBD2,few,TRBV7-9,TGTGCCAGCAGCTTCGGCGGGGGGGCTGGGGATGAGCAGTTCTTC,CASSFGGGAGDEQFF
TRBJ2-7,TRBD1,-,TRBV6-5,TGTGCCAGCAGTTCCCTCCGGACAGGAAAATCCTACGAGCAGTACTTC,CASSSLRTGKSYEQYF
TRBJ2-7,-,-,TRBV7-9,TGTGCCAGCAGCTTGGTCACGACATCCGAGCAGTACTTC,CASSLVTTSEQYF
TRBJ2-5,-,-,TRBV21-1,TGTGCCAGCAGCAAGAACAAGTACCAAGAGACCCAGTACTTC,CASSKNKYQETQYF
TRBJ1-2,TRBD1,-,TRBV7-2,TGTGCCAGCAGCTTACGTAGGGACAGTATTGATGGCTACACCTTC,CASSLRRDSIDGYTF
TRBJ2-3,TRBD2,-,TRBV4-3,TGCGCCAGCAGCCAAGATCTACTAGCGGGGGGCATCACAGATACGCAGTATTTT,CASSQDLLAGGITDTQYF
TRBJ2-3,TRBD1,-,TRBV30,TGTGCCTGGGCTCCCGACAGGGTCCCACCCCAGTATTTT,CAWAPDRVPPQYF
TRBJ2-1,-,-,TRBV7-2,TGTGCCAGCAGCAGGCTAGCGGCCTCCGGGGGCTATGAGCAGTTCTTC,CASSRLAASGGYEQFF
TRBJ1-2,-,-,TRBV27,TGTGCCAGCAGGCTCGTGGGTCAAGGAAGGGGTGGCTACACCTTC,CASRLVGQGRGGYTF
TRBJ2-3,-,-,TRBV6-1,TGTGCCAGCAGTGAAGTAGTGCCGGCGGGGGCTAGCACAGATACGCAGTATTTT,CASSEVVPAGASTDTQYF
TRBJ2-1,TRBD1,-,TRBV5-4,TGTGCCAGCAACACCAGACAGGGATTTTACAATGAGCAGTTCTTC,CASNTRQGFYNEQFF
TRBJ2-1,TRBD1,-,TRBV5-1,TGCGCCAGCAGCTTGTCGACAGGGGGAGGTGAGCAGTTCTTC,CASSLSTGGGEQFF
TRBJ2-7,-,-,TRBV7-2,TGTGCCAGCAGACGACACAGGTCTAGCTCCTACGAGCAGTACTTC,CASRRHRSSSYEQYF
TRBJ2-7,TRBD1,-,TRBV19,TGTGCCAGTAGCGAAAAAACAGGGGGTAGACCCTACGAGCAGTACTTC,CASSEKTGGRPYEQYF
TRBJ2-3,-,-,TRBV19,TGTGCCAGTAGTATACGGTCGGGGACTAGCACAGATACGCAGTATTTT,CASSIRSGTSTDTQYF
TRBJ2-5,TRBD1,once,TRBV5-4,TGTGCCAGCAGCTTGGGGGACAGGGAGCACGAGACCCAGTACTTC,CASSLGDREHETQYF
TRBJ2-1,TRBD2,-,TRBV19,TGTGCCAGTAGTACAGGACTAGCGGGAGGCAATGAGCAGTTCTTC,CASSTGLAGGNEQFF
TRBJ2-3,-,-,TRBV9,TGTGCCAGCACTATAGGGGGAGAGGGATCAGATACGCAGTATTTT,CASTIGGEGSDTQYF
TRBJ2-3,-,-,TRBV9,TGTGCCAGCAGCGTAGAGGACTTCACAGATACGCAGTATTTT,CASSVEDFTDTQYF
TRBJ2-2,TRBD2,-,TRBV5-1,TGCGCCAGCAGCTTAGGACTAGCGGGAGGGTACACCGGGGAGCTGTTTTTT,CASSLGLAGGYTGELFF
TRBJ2-4,-,-,TRBV11-3,TGTGCCCCTGGCGGCAGGGGCGGAGGTGCTTTCAAAAACATTCAGTACTTC,CAPGGRGGGAFKNIQYF
TRBJ2-7,TRBD1,once,TRBV5-4,TGTGCCAGCAGCGAATGGGACAGACACGAGCAGTACTTC,CASSEWDRHEQYF
TRBJ2-5,-,-,TRBV27,TGTGCCAGCAGTTTACCGGGGACAAAGTTGCAGGCCCAGTACTTC,CASSLPGTKLQAQYF
TRBJ2-1,TRBD1,-,TRBV5-1,TGCGCCAGCATAAAAAATCGGGACAGCAATGAGCAGTTCTTC,CASIKNRDSNEQFF
TRBJ1-2,-,-,TRBV4-3,TGCGCCAGCAGCCAAGGCGACAGGTTACGGGGCTACACCTTC,CASSQGDRLRGYTF
TRBJ1-2,-,-,TRBV6-5,TGTGCCAGCAGTTTCGGGGGGAACTATGGCTACACCTTC,CASSFGGNYGYTF
TRBJ2-3,-,-,TRBV9,TGTGCCAGCAGCCTTGAAGCGGGCGGCGCAGATACGCAGTATTTT,CASSLEAGGADTQYF
TRBJ1-4,TRBD1,-,TRBV4-1,TGCGCCAGCAGCCAAGATGAGGGGGCCCTTAATGAAAAACTGTTTTTT,CASSQDEGALNEKLFF
TRBJ1-2,-,-,TRBV21-1,TGTGCCAGCAGCAAAGAAACTAAGGATAGCCGCGGAGCTAACTATGGCTACACCTTC,CASSKETKDSRGANYGYTF
TRBJ2-3,TRBD1,-,TRBV7-3,TGTGCCAGCAGCACCTTCCGGGACAGGGGACATACGCAGTATTTT,CASSTFRDRGHTQYF
TRBJ2-1,TRBD2,-,TRBV9,TGTGCCAGCAGCGTCTTTAGCGGGACGAATGAGCAGTTCTTC,CASSVFSGTNEQFF
TRBJ2-3,TRBD1,-,TRBV11-3,TGTGCCAGCAGCACAGGGGGCGGCGGAGATACGCAGTATTTT,CASSTGGGGDTQYF
TRBJ2-6,-,-,TRBV7-9,TGTGCCAGCAGCTTAGAGGAGGGGACCCCTCGCTCTGGGGCCAACGTCCTGACTTTC,CASSLEEGTPRSGANVLTF